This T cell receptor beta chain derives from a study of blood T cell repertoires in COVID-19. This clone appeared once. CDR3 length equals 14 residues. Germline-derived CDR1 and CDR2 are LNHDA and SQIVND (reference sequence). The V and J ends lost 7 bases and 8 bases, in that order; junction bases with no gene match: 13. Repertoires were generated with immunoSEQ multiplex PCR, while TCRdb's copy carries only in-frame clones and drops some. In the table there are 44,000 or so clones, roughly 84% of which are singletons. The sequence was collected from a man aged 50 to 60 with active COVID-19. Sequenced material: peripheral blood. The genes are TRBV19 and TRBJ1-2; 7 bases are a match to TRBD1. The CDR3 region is CASMTAEGAIGYTF. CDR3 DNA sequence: TGTGCCAGTATGACAGCAGAGGGGGCGATCGGCTACACCTTC.